Listed below are T cell receptor beta chains from one sample, sequenced in a study of cytotoxic CD8 clonotypes in ibrutinib-treated CLL. Assay used: immunoSEQ multiplex PCR; TCRdb lists only in-frame clones, some missing. The sample contains 250,000 to 350,000 clones, less than 85% of which appear only once. The specimen was PBMCs, collected at disease progression, from a patient treated with ibrutinib. These receptors came from a human donor with chronic lymphocytic leukemia. The CDR3 runs from the conserved cysteine through the conserved F or W. Each record gives: V gene, J gene, CDR3 protein.

v_call: TRBV7-9; j_call: TRBJ1-5; cdr3_aa: CASSLDRSGGNQPQHF
v_call: TRBV6-6; j_call: TRBJ1-3; cdr3_aa: CASSIGQGNLNTIYF
v_call: TRBV15; j_call: TRBJ2-1; cdr3_aa: CATSREGGTYNEQFF
v_call: TRBV9; j_call: TRBJ2-1; cdr3_aa: CASSVALAGGPNEQFF
v_call: TRBV10-3; j_call: TRBJ1-2; cdr3_aa: CAISPGTYGYTF
v_call: TRBV21-1; j_call: TRBJ1-1; cdr3_aa: CASSKGPGGWNTEAFF
v_call: TRBV28; j_call: TRBJ2-3; cdr3_aa: CASSYTPGQGLTDTQYF
v_call: TRBV29-1; j_call: TRBJ2-7; cdr3_aa: CSVIDSDSYEQYF
v_call: TRBV5-1; j_call: TRBJ2-5; cdr3_aa: CASSTGFQETQYF
v_call: TRBV18; j_call: TRBJ1-4; cdr3_aa: CASSPLVEDEKLFF
v_call: TRBV7-9; j_call: TRBJ2-1; cdr3_aa: CASSLSSREQFF
v_call: TRBV5-1; j_call: TRBJ1-1; cdr3_aa: CASRTLYRGQNTEAFF
v_call: TRBV5-1; j_call: TRBJ2-7; cdr3_aa: CASSLAPSSHEQYF
v_call: TRBV28; j_call: TRBJ2-5; cdr3_aa: CASVRGSDYF
v_call: TRBV19; j_call: TRBJ1-5; cdr3_aa: CASSIQDRGNQPQHF
v_call: TRBV7-2; j_call: TRBJ2-7; cdr3_aa: CASSLGLAGAPYEQYF